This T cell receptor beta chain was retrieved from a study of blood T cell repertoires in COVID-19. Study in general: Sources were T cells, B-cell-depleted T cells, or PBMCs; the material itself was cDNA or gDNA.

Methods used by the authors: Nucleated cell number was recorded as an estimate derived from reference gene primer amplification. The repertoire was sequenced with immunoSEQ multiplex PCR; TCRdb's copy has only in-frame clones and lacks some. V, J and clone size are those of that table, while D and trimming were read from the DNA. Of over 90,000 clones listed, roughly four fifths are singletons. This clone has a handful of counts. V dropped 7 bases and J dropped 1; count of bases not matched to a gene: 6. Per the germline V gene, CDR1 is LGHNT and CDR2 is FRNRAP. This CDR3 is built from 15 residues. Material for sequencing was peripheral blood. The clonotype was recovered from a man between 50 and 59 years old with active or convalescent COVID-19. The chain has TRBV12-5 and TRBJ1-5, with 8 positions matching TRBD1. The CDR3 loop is CASALGQGSNQPQHF. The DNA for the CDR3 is TGTGCTAGTGCCCTCGGACAGGGAAGCAATCAGCCCCAGCATTTT.